The next 22 T cell receptor beta chains were all read from a single sample in a study of shared clonotypes between healthy human individuals. Terminally differentiated effector memory CD45RA+ cells were left out of the naive CD8 fraction, which was CD45RO-negative and positively selected for CCR7. Data came from immunoSEQ multiplex PCR; TCRdb stores just in-frame clones and leaves some out. The table lists 1.5 million to 2.5 million clones, about 95% of them singletons. Specimen: naive CD8+ T cells sorted from blood. All receptors derive from a man between 18 and 29 years old in good health.

The V call is TRBV4-3, the J call TRBJ2-2; D is undetermined. The length of the CDR3 is 15 residues. Germline assignment: CDR1 LGHNA and CDR2 YSLEER. Trimming took off 0 bases at V and 3 bases at J, with 8 bases between the two ends. CDR3 DNA: TGCGCCAGCAGCCAAGATATCGGCTACACCGGGGAGCTGTTTTTT. Amino acids: CASSQDIGYTGELFF.

In this sample, this clone turned up once. V is TRBV5-8 and J is TRBJ2-7; 7 bases map to TRBD2. The CDR3 has 14 amino acids. Losses at the gene ends were 0 bases for V and 0 bases for J; bases not matched to a gene: 0. Germline lookup yields CDR1 SGHTS and CDR2 YDEGEE. This CDR3 reads CASSLGDYSYEQYF. CDR3 DNA sequence: TGTGCCAGCAGCTTGGGGGACTACTCCTACGAGCAGTACTTC.

The CDR3, as DNA: TGTGCCAGCAGCTCAAGTCCTGGGGGGTTAGGCGAGCAGTACTTC. Residues: CASSSSPGGLGEQYF. This chain joins TRBV9 and TRBJ2-7; D possibly corresponds to TRBD2 (6 bases). The CDR3 extends over 15 amino acids. Germline V gives CDR1 SGDLS, CDR2 YYNGEE. Trimming pared 4 bases from V and 6 bases from J, leaving 20 bases between.

This chain joins TRBV28 and TRBJ2-5; TRBD2 is a possible D gene (6 bases). The germline V gene has CDR1 MDHEN and CDR2 SYDVKM. Trimming cost V 3 bases and J 5 bases, with 10 bases left between them. The CDR3 consists of 13 residues. CDR3 sequence (DNA): TGTGCCAGCAGTTTGGGGGGTATGGAGACCCAGTACTTC. As protein: CASSLGGMETQYF.

As for this clone: The sample holds other DNA sequences that translate to the same CDR3. The chain couples TRBV9 to TRBJ1-1; D remains ambiguous. The V and J ends lost 4 bases and 4 bases respectively, with 8 bases between them. Germline CDR1 is SGDLS and CDR2 is YYNGEE. This CDR3 has 12 amino acids. The CDR3 here is CASSPAGTEAFF. CDR3 sequence (DNA): TGTGCCAGCAGCCCAGCCGGCACTGAAGCTTTCTTT.

On this clone itself: The sample contains more than one DNA sequence encoding this CDR3. The gene calls are TRBV7-2 and TRBJ2-1; tentatively, D is TRBD1 (6 bases). The germline V and J ends were trimmed by 5 bases and 10 bases, with 12 bases remaining between them. The V gene's germline CDR1 is SGHTA and CDR2 FQGNSA. CDR3 length equals 12 residues. CDR3 in DNA: TGTGCCAGCAGCCTTACTAGGGGGGAGCAGTTCTTC. This gives the protein CASSLTRGEQFF. Using reference TRBV7-2 and TRBJ2-1 for the parts outside the CDR3, the full variable domain is GAGVSQSPSNKVTEKGKDVELRCDPISGHTALYWYRQSLGQGLEFLIYFQGNSAPDKSGLPSDRFSAERTGGSVSTLTIQRTQQEDSAVYLCASSLTRGEQFFGPGTRLTVL.

J is TRBJ2-5 and V is TRBV28; 10 bases are shared with TRBD1. Germline V lookup: CDR1 MDHEN, CDR2 SYDVKM. V gave up 6 bases and J gave up 5 bases; unmatched junction bases: 12. This CDR3 is 16 amino acids long. CDR3 protein: CASSTRQGAFWETQYF. The CDR3 bases are TGTGCCAGCAGCACCCGACAGGGGGCTTTTTGGGAGACCCAGTACTTC.

This chain joins TRBV4-1 and TRBJ1-1, with TRBD1 matching 7 bases. The CDR3 totals 14 residues. With V trimmed by 1 base and J by 3 bases, 2 bases remained unmatched. Germline assignment: CDR1 MGHRA and CDR2 YSYEKL. CDR3 DNA sequence: TGCGCCAGCAGCCAAGGGCAGGGGGACACTGAAGCTTTCTTT. Encoded protein: CASSQGQGDTEAFF.

As for this clone: This specimen includes other DNA sequences encoding the same CDR3. The V gene is TRBV27, the J gene TRBJ2-7, with D possibly matching TRBD2 (5 bases). The V gene's germline CDR1 is MNHEY and CDR2 SMNVEV (reference sequence). Between the trimmed V and J ends, which lost 2 bases and 0 bases, there was a span of 8 bases. The CDR3 has 14 amino acids. The CDR3 coding sequence is TGTGCCAGCAGTTTAGGGAGCCACTCCTACGAGCAGTACTTC. This translates into CASSLGSHSYEQYF.

The chain uses TRBV6-5 and TRBJ2-5, with D perhaps matching TRBD1 (6 bases). The CDR3 runs to 13 residues. Germline CDR1 is MNHEY and CDR2 is SVGAGI. The V and J ends lost 5 bases and 9 bases respectively, with 16 bases between them. This CDR3 is CASSPTSSGAQYF. In DNA, the CDR3 is TGTGCCAGCAGTCCAACTAGTTCAGGGGCCCAGTACTTC.

This sequence joins TRBV5-6 and TRBJ1-2; possibly TRBD1 for D (6 bases). Germline V gives CDR1 SGHDT, CDR2 YYEEEE. V shed 0 bases and J shed 1 base, with 13 bases lying between them. CDR3 length equals 16 residues. In nucleotides, the CDR3 is TGTGCCAGCAGCTTGGGTGGGGGCGCTTTTAACTATGGCTACACCTTC. It translates to CASSLGGGAFNYGYTF.

In DNA form, the CDR3 reads TGCAGCGTTGTAGGGGGGGAGAACACCGGGGAGCTGTTTTTT. Protein product: CSVVGGENTGELFF. The chain couples TRBV29-1 to TRBJ2-2, with D perhaps TRBD2 (7 bases). Trimming stripped 4 bases from V and 1 base from J, with 10 bases between. The CDR3 runs to 14 residues. Germline lookup yields CDR1 SQVTM and CDR2 ANQGSEA.

This rearrangement joins TRBV29-1 to TRBJ1-3; D is unresolved. Germline V lookup: CDR1 SQVTM, CDR2 ANQGSEA. Trimming cost V 1 base and J 8 bases, with 6 bases left between them. This CDR3 is built from 11 residues. The CDR3 region is CSVEGKDTIYF. DNA for the CDR3: TGCAGCGTTGAAGGGAAGGACACCATATATTTT.

The chain combines TRBV7-8 with TRBJ1-5; no clear D gene. The CDR3 spans 13 residues. V lost 3 bases and J 5 bases, leaving 8 bases between the germline ends. Germline V CDR1 and CDR2: SGHVS, FQNEAQ. CDR3 coding DNA: TGTGCCAGCAGCTTGATCGGGGATCAGCCCCAGCATTTT. This gives the protein CASSLIGDQPQHF.

The V and J genes are TRBV7-6 and TRBJ1-4, with 7 positions matching TRBD1. The V segment lost 4 bases and the J segment 11 bases; nucleotides outside the gene matches: 4. Germline V lookup: CDR1 SGHVS, CDR2 FNYEAQ. There are 12 residues in the CDR3. The CDR3 here is CASSSGQRKLFF. The CDR3 DNA reads as TGTGCCAGCAGCTCGGGACAGAGGAAACTGTTTTTT.

Only one count was recorded for this clone. The germline gene is not matched at one end of the junction; a read error may be the cause. The genes are TRBV6-1 and TRBJ1-1; 9 positions match TRBD1. Germline assignment: CDR1 MNHNS and CDR2 SASEGT. CDR3 length equals 17 residues. The DNA of the CDR3 is TGTGCCAGCAGTGAAGCCGATATTGATGGGGACAGGGCCCCTCTCAGCTTT. Residues: CASSEADIDGDRAPLSF.

The chain is built from TRBV5-4 and TRBJ1-2; D is unresolved. The CDR3 is made up of 11 amino acids. Germline CDR1 SGHNT, CDR2 YYREEE (reference sequence). Trimming removed 0 bases at V and 12 bases at J, with 9 bases between. CDR3 sequence: CASSLDNFDTF. As DNA, the CDR3 is TGTGCCAGCAGCTTGGACAATTTTGACACCTTC.

This chain links TRBV29-1 with TRBJ2-1, with 7 bases identical to TRBD2. J was trimmed by 8 bases and V by 3 bases; bases with no gene match: 7. CDR3 size: 13 residues. In germline, CDR1 is SQVTM, CDR2 ANQGSEA. The CDR3 reads CSVDLWEGYEQFF. CDR3 DNA: TGCAGCGTTGATTTGTGGGAGGGATATGAGCAGTTCTTC.

CDR3 coding DNA: TGTGCCAGCAGTGCCCCTTACTGGTATGAGCAGTTCTTC. This gives the protein CASSAPYWYEQFF. The chain recombines TRBV6-1 with TRBJ2-1; no clear D. Trimming cost V 4 bases and J 8 bases, with 12 bases left between them. This CDR3 region has 13 residues. Germline V lookup: CDR1 MNHNS, CDR2 SASEGT.

The V and J genes are TRBV7-9 and TRBJ2-1; no reliable D call. This CDR3 is 13 amino acids long. The V gene lost 5 bases and the J gene lost 5 bases, with 10 bases spanning the gap. Germline V gives CDR1 SEHNR, CDR2 FQNEAQ (reference sequence). The CDR3 loop is CASSPFLDNEQFF. The CDR3 DNA reads as TGTGCCAGCAGCCCCTTTTTGGACAATGAGCAGTTCTTC.

A single count supports this clone. V gene TRBV4-3 combines with J gene TRBJ1-1; D is possibly TRBD1 (6 bases). Germline V lookup: CDR1 LGHNA, CDR2 YSLEER. The CDR3 is 18 residues long. V was clipped by 0 bases and J by 3 bases, with 20 bases between them. For the CDR3, the DNA is TGCGCCAGCAGCCAAGATAAACAGGGCGGTTATCTGGACACTGAAGCTTTCTTT. It encodes CASSQDKQGGYLDTEAFF.

In nucleotides, the CDR3 is TGCGCCAGCCTGGACAGGAACACTGAAGCTTTCTTT. Amino acids: CASLDRNTEAFF. This chain joins TRBV10-2 and TRBJ1-1, with D perhaps matching TRBD1 (6 bases). CDR1 WSHSY and CDR2 SAAADI come from the germline V gene. Trimming left V 8 bases short and J 1 base short, with 8 bases between. The CDR3 is 12 amino acids.